This T cell receptor beta chain appears in the sequencing data of a study of vaccination effects on CD4 cells after COVID-19. Whole-study results and caveats: The study got few convalescent patients and did not collect any early post-infection timepoints.

A single count supports this clone. Its matching antigen is unknown. Germline V CDR1 and CDR2: SGHTS, YDEGEE. The V gene end was trimmed by 3 bases and the J gene end by 5 bases; junction bases not matched to a gene: 4. This CDR3 region has 15 residues. CD4+ T cells specific for antigen were expanded with viral peptide pools by the ViraFEST assay before sequencing. Culture lasted about nine days before CD4+ T cell isolation. Between March and December 2020, the person had a SARS-CoV-2 infection that PCR confirmed. Wells containing approximately 2 million PBMC each were cultured with about 9.4 IU/ml IL-2 and about 9.7 ug/ml peptides. IL-2 medium took the place of half the medium on both days 3 and 7. Here immunoSEQ multiplex PCR was the method, and the copy in TCRdb shows in-frame clones only, minus some. The data contain 25,000 to 35,000 clones, approximately 78% of them singletons.

The chain couples TRBV5-8 to TRBJ2-5; TRBD2 matches 13 bases. The sequences come from CD4+ T cells from PBMCs cultured with a peptide pool, collected before COVID-19 vaccination. This TCR was recovered from a human donor who had a prior SARS-CoV-2 infection. CDR3 DNA sequence: TGTGCCAGCAGCTCTGGGACTAGCGGGATTGAGACCCAGTACTTC. Amino acids: CASSSGTSGIETQYF.